The 13 T cell receptor beta chains reported below all come from one sample, sequenced in a study of T cell responses to AZD1222 COVID-19 vaccine (dated by TCRdb to the early 2020s). The time point label on this specimen signifies: baseline before first vaccination. The library was built by means of the immunoSEQ multiplex PCR assay. TCRdb obtained this table from immuneACCESS and retained in-frame rearrangements with V and J assigned. These tables miss some clones; where compared with another copy, unresolved V genes account for less than half of the shortfall, and the remainder is unexplained. For this sample there are some 150,000 clones; roughly 93% appear just once. The ten largest make up about 0.9% of the sample. The source was peripheral blood, collected on day 0 of AZD1222 vaccination. The receptor set was obtained from an adult in good health.

V is TRBV11-2 and J is TRBJ2-7; possible D gene TRBD2, 5 bases. V dropped 1 base and J dropped 5 bases, with 9 bases sitting between them. This CDR3 has 13 amino acids. CDR1 SGHAT and CDR2 FQNNGV come from the germline V gene. The CDR3 bases are TGTGCCAGCAGCTTAGCGGGGTCCCACGAGCAGTACTTC. It translates to CASSLAGSHEQYF.

This chain links TRBV9 with TRBJ1-4; 10 positions agree with TRBD1. Germline-derived CDR1 and CDR2 are SGDLS and YYNGEE. There are 15 residues in the CDR3. V was pared by 2 bases and J by 5 bases, with 3 bases of the junction left unmatched. The CDR3 sequence: CASSVRGQGNEKLFF. The CDR3 nucleotides are TGTGCCAGCAGCGTGAGGGGACAGGGGAATGAAAAACTGTTTTTT.

The rearrangement uses TRBV7-2 and TRBJ1-1; tentatively, D is TRBD1 (6 bases). The CDR3 is 17 amino acids. V lost 5 bases to trimming and J lost 0 bases, with 19 bases between them. Germline values: CDR1 SGHTA, CDR2 FQGNSA. As DNA, the CDR3 is TGTGCCAGCAGCCCAAGGGGGGCCGGGGGGATGAACACTGAAGCTTTCTTT. Protein sequence: CASSPRGAGGMNTEAFF.

This sequence joins TRBV12-3 or TRBV12-4 and TRBJ2-7, with D perhaps TRBD1 (6 bases). Trimming removed 1 base from V and 5 bases from J, with 9 bases in between. CDR3 length: 13 residues. CDR3 DNA sequence: TGTGCCAGCAGTTTAGACAGGGTTGACGAGCAGTACTTC. It codes for CASSLDRVDEQYF.

This chain joins TRBV5-1 and TRBJ1-2, with TRBD1 as a possible D gene (5 bases). The CDR3 covers 14 residues. V dropped 2 bases and J dropped 4 bases, with 12 bases sitting between them. Germline V gives CDR1 SGHRS, CDR2 YFSETQ. In nucleotides, the CDR3 is TGCGCCAGCAGCTTTCAGGGAGAAACCTATGGCTACACCTTC. Translation: CASSFQGETYGYTF. Full variable domain (rest looked up from reference TRBV5-1 and TRBJ1-2): KAGVTQTPRYLIKTRGQQVTLSCSPISGHRSVSWYQQTPGQGLQFLFEYFSETQRNKGNFPGRFSGRQFSNSRSEMNVSTLELGDSALYLCASSFQGETYGYTFGSGTRLTVV.

The J gene is TRBJ1-4, the V gene TRBV13; D call uncertain. Germline V CDR1 and CDR2: PRHDT, FYEKMQ (reference sequence). CDR3 length equals 20 residues. Trimming shortened V by 1 base and J by 0 bases, and 21 bases separated the two germline ends. The CDR3 DNA reads as TGTGCCAGCAGCTTAGCCGTAAAGACCGCTTCGACAACAACTAATGAAAAACTGTTTTTT. Encoded protein: CASSLAVKTASTTTNEKLFF. The full variable domain, in which reference TRBV13 and TRBJ1-4 provide the parts outside the CDR3, is AAGVIQSPRHLIKEKRETATLKCYPIPRHDTVYWYQQGPGQDPQFLISFYEKMQSDKGSIPDRFSAQQFSDYHSELNMSSLELGDSALYFCASSLAVKTASTTTNEKLFFGSGTQLSVL.

The rearrangement links TRBV2 to TRBJ1-4, with 8 bases matching TRBD1. The V gene's germline CDR1 is SNHLY and CDR2 FYNNEI. The CDR3 is 15 residues long. V dropped 9 bases and J dropped 2; count of bases not matched to a gene: 8. The CDR3 reads CASARGRGTNEKLFF. The CDR3 DNA is TGTGCCAGTGCCAGGGGGCGTGGGACTAATGAAAAACTGTTTTTT.

This clone came up once. V usage is TRBV6-4 and J usage is TRBJ1-5; D not certain. The germline V gene has CDR1 MRHNA and CDR2 SNTAGT. With 6 bases removed from V and 0 bases from J, the gap between germline ends came to 12 bases. This CDR3 has 15 amino acids. The DNA of the CDR3 is TGTGCCAGCAGCCCCCGGATGGATAGCAATCAGCCCCAGCATTTT. This gives the protein CASSPRMDSNQPQHF.

The count of this clone is one. The chain carries TRBV7-9 and TRBJ1-2; TRBD1 aligns across 9 bases. Germline CDR1 and CDR2: SEHNR and FQNEAQ (reference sequence). V was clipped by 5 bases and J by 8 bases; unmatched bases: 6. This CDR3 has 13 amino acids. CDR3: CASSRGQGDGYTF. Written as DNA, the CDR3 is TGTGCCAGCAGCCGGGGACAGGGTGACGGCTACACCTTC. The full variable domain, rest sourced from reference TRBV7-9 and TRBJ1-2, is DTGVSQNPRHKITKRGQNVTFRCDPISEHNRLYWYRQTLGQGPEFLTYFQNEAQLEKSRLLSDRFSAERPKGSFSTLEIQRTEQGDSAMYLCASSRGQGDGYTFGSGTRLTVV.

The rearrangement joins TRBV6-5 to TRBJ2-7, with D possibly called TRBD1 or TRBD2 (5 bases each). Trimming stripped 6 bases from V and 3 bases from J, with 12 bases between. Germline CDR1 and CDR2: MNHEY and SVGAGI. The length of the CDR3 is 13 residues. The DNA of the CDR3 is TGTGCCAGCAGACGGGACGGAAACTACGAGCAGTACTTC. Its translation is CASRRDGNYEQYF.

On this clone: One junction end does not reproduce the germline sequence, and a read error may be involved. V is TRBV13 and J is TRBJ1-2; 9 bases are shared with TRBD1. Germline CDR1 is PRHDT and CDR2 is FYEKMQ (reference sequence). The CDR3 is made up of 14 amino acids. The CDR3 loop reads CAISASTGGVGYTF. CDR3 coding DNA: TGTGCCATCAGCGCCAGCACAGGGGGCGTTGGCTACACCTTC.

The genes are TRBV13 and TRBJ1-5; D unresolved. Germline loops: CDR1 PRHDT, CDR2 FYEKMQ (reference sequence). There are 13 residues in the CDR3. Trimming took 11 bases from V and 4 from J, leaving 15 bases between them. The CDR3 DNA follows: TGTGCCGAGAGTGGGTCTGAGAATCAGCCCCAGCATTTT. This sequence encodes CAESGSENQPQHF.

The V and J genes are TRBV20-1 and TRBJ1-5; D is undetermined. V shed 3 bases and J shed 5 bases, with 8 bases lying between them. Germline CDR1 is DFQATT and CDR2 is SNEGSKA (reference sequence). The CDR3 has 12 amino acids. CDR3 sequence: CSASSDYQPQHF. In nucleotides, the CDR3 is TGCAGTGCTAGTTCCGATTATCAGCCCCAGCATTTT.